The 5 T cell receptor beta chains below come from one sample, sequenced in a study of memory CD4+ T cells and cytomegalovirus serostatus. Sequencing used immunoSEQ multiplex PCR; TCRdb keeps in-frame clones, though not all of them. The sample yields 46,000 or so clones, over 75% seen once. The sort gate was single viable CD3+CD4+CD8-CD45RO+ cells for memory CD4+ T cells. Sequencing was carried out using memory CD4+ T cells from blood. The receptors derive from an adult in good health and CMV-seronegative.

The J gene is TRBJ2-3, the V gene TRBV4-2; possibly TRBD2 for D (6 bases). The V gene's germline CDR1 is LGHNA and CDR2 YNFKEQ. The CDR3 consists of 14 residues. The V end was cut by 2 bases, the J end by 9 bases, with 15 bases between. The CDR3 loop reads CASSQRSRGSTQYF. CDR3 nucleotides: TGTGCCAGCAGCCAACGTTCACGGGGGAGCACGCAGTATTTT.

V is TRBV10-3 and J is TRBJ1-2, with D maybe TRBD1 (5 bases). Trimming removed 3 bases from V and 4 bases from J, with 6 bases in between. CDR1 ENHRY and CDR2 SYGVKD come from the germline V gene. The CDR3 totals 12 residues. CDR3 DNA: TGTGCCATCAGTGAAACAGGCTATGGCTACACCTTC. As protein: CAISETGYGYTF.

The genes are TRBV2 and TRBJ1-2; possible D gene TRBD1, 6 bases. The germline CDR1 and CDR2 sequences are SNHLY and FYNNEI. The CDR3 totals 14 residues. Trimming removed 5 bases at V and 7 bases at J, with 17 bases between. CDR3 in amino acids: CASSLQGSDPGYTF. CDR3 coding DNA: TGTGCCAGCAGTCTACAGGGATCTGACCCTGGCTACACCTTC.

V is TRBV5-1 and J is TRBJ1-1, with D unresolved. With 5 bases removed from V and 3 bases from J, the gap between germline ends came to 14 bases. CDR1 is SGHRS and CDR2 is YFSETQ in the germline V gene. The CDR3 has 14 residues. The DNA for the CDR3 is TGCGCCAGCAGATTGAGTCGGTTGGACACTGAAGCTTTCTTT. Protein: CASRLSRLDTEAFF.

The chain recombines TRBV25-1 with TRBJ1-1, with D hard to call. Trimming left V 7 bases short and J 1 base short, with 10 bases between. There are 13 residues in the CDR3. Germline CDR1 and CDR2: MGHDK and SYGVNS. CDR3 nucleotides: TGTGCCAGCATCATCTGGGAGAACACTGAAGCTTTCTTT. Protein product: CASIIWENTEAFF.